The rows below give T cell receptor beta chains drawn from one sample of a study of blood T cell repertoires in COVID-19. TCRdb's table, derived via immunoSEQ multiplex PCR, lists solely in-frame clones and lacks some. The sample carries 250,000 or so clones, 89% recorded once. The sequenced sample was peripheral blood. The receptors here all came from a woman in her forties who had recovered from COVID-19. Each CDR3 is given with its conserved first and last residue. The D gene is left open where the match is weak. Rows may omit the clone size; those that give it use once, few, many or a size class.

clone_size	d_call	v_call	j_call	cdr3_aa	cdr3_nt
NA	NA	TRBV19	TRBJ2-6	CASSRRTSRGNVLTF	TGTGCCAGTAGTCGACGGACAAGTCGAGGCAACGTCCTGACTTTC
NA	TRBD2	TRBV5-1	TRBJ2-1	CASGTSGSYNEQFF	TGCGCCAGCGGAACTAGCGGCTCCTACAATGAGCAGTTCTTC
NA	TRBD2	TRBV4-3	TRBJ2-1	CASSLGLAGNNEQFF	TGCGCCAGCAGCCTGGGACTAGCGGGAAACAATGAGCAGTTCTTC
NA	NA	TRBV19	TRBJ2-2	CASSVAGSNTGELFF	TGTGCCAGTAGTGTTGCGGGGTCGAACACCGGGGAGCTGTTTTTT
NA	TRBD1	TRBV18	TRBJ1-1	CASSPPNRQGLTEAFF	TGTGCCAGCTCACCACCGAATCGACAGGGCCTGACTGAAGCTTTCTTT
NA	TRBD1	TRBV9	TRBJ2-1	CASSLQGYEQFF	TGTGCCAGCAGCTTACAGGGGTATGAGCAGTTCTTC
NA	NA	TRBV27	TRBJ2-1	CASSWADGSNEQFF	TGTGCCAGCAGTTGGGCAGACGGGAGCAATGAGCAGTTCTTC
few	TRBD2	TRBV20-1	TRBJ2-1	CSASSSGRGEQFF	TGCAGTGCTAGTTCAAGCGGGAGGGGTGAGCAGTTCTTC
NA	TRBD1	TRBV10-2	TRBJ1-3	CASSPGGGNTIYF	TGCGCCAGCAGTCCAGGGGGTGGAAACACCATATATTTT
NA	TRBD2	TRBV19	TRBJ2-5	CASSIQAGGPLETQYF	TGTGCCAGTAGTATCCAAGCGGGGGGGCCTCTGGAGACCCAGTACTTC
NA	NA	TRBV10-2	TRBJ2-2	CASSPGHEYTGELFF	TGCGCCAGCAGCCCGGGACATGAATACACCGGGGAGCTGTTTTTT
NA	NA	TRBV7-9	TRBJ1-5	CASSQTRGKSNQPQHF	TGTGCCAGCAGCCAAACACGTGGTAAGAGCAATCAGCCCCAGCATTTT
NA	TRBD1	TRBV19	TRBJ2-3	CASSIVGTGGLDTQYF	TGTGCCAGTAGTATAGTCGGGACAGGGGGTCTAGATACGCAGTATTTT
NA	NA	TRBV7-2	TRBJ2-2	CASSLNGNTGELFF	TGTGCCAGCAGCTTAAACGGGAACACCGGGGAGCTGTTTTTT
NA	TRBD2	TRBV18	TRBJ2-1	CASSPRTSGGNEQFF	TGTGCCAGCTCACCTAGAACTAGCGGGGGTAATGAGCAGTTCTTC
once	TRBD1	TRBV6-5	TRBJ2-5	CASSYSGTGDGTQYF	TGTGCCAGCAGTTACTCGGGGACAGGGGATGGGACCCAGTACTTC
NA	TRBD1	TRBV6-5	TRBJ1-2	CASRHRTAGGYGYTF	TGTGCCAGCAGGCACAGAACTGCAGGGGGCTATGGCTACACCTTC
NA	TRBD1	TRBV6-5	TRBJ1-2	CASSYTVGTGEGYTF	TGTGCCAGCAGTTACACTGTAGGGACAGGGGAGGGCTACACCTTC
NA	NA	TRBV29-1	TRBJ2-3	CSVGGAGASTDTQYF	TGCAGCGTTGGCGGGGCGGGCGCAAGCACAGATACGCAGTATTTT
NA	NA	TRBV12-2	TRBJ2-3	CASRLAGASTDTQYF	TGTGCAAGTCGCTTAGCGGGGGCTAGCACAGATACGCAGTATTTT
once	NA	TRBV6-5	TRBJ1-5	CASTDKSTNQPQHF	TGTGCCAGCACGGACAAGTCCACCAATCAGCCCCAGCATTTT
NA	NA	TRBV4-3	TRBJ1-2	CASSQRQNYGYTF	TGCGCCAGCAGCCAAAGACAGAACTATGGCTACACCTTC
NA	TRBD1	TRBV25-1	TRBJ1-2	CASTRQGEYGYTF	TGTGCCAGCACACGACAGGGAGAGTATGGCTACACCTTC
NA	NA	TRBV5-1	TRBJ2-3	CASSLGPRGGTDTQYF	TGCGCCAGCAGCTTGGGGCCCCGGGGTGGCACAGATACGCAGTATTTT
NA	NA	TRBV12-1	TRBJ1-2	CASSFVERATVNYGYTF	TGTGCCAGCAGCTTTGTGGAAAGGGCGACAGTTAACTATGGCTACACCTTC
NA	TRBD1	TRBV3-1/TRBV3-2	TRBJ1-2	CASSYDRDGYTF	TGTGCCAGCAGCTACGACAGGGATGGCTACACCTTC
NA	TRBD1	TRBV7-2	TRBJ2-7	CASSLAAGGPYEQYF	TGTGCCAGCAGCTTAGCGGCAGGGGGCCCCTACGAGCAGTACTTC
NA	TRBD2	TRBV3-1/TRBV3-2	TRBJ2-1	CASSPGLVVSEQFF	TGTGCCAGCAGCCCGGGACTAGTGGTAAGTGAGCAGTTCTTC
NA	NA	TRBV7-9	TRBJ2-1	CASSLELKKHEQFF	TGTGCCAGCAGCTTAGAGCTGAAGAAGCATGAGCAGTTCTTC
NA	TRBD2	TRBV5-1	TRBJ2-1	CASSLGLAGGLEQFF	TGCGCCAGCAGCTTGGGACTAGCGGGGGGCCTAGAGCAGTTCTTC
NA	NA	TRBV5-1	TRBJ2-1	CASSLDGSSYNEQFF	TGCGCCAGCAGCTTGGATGGGAGCTCCTACAATGAGCAGTTCTTC
NA	TRBD1	TRBV2	TRBJ1-2	CASRRTGTNYGYTF	TGTGCCAGCAGGCGGACAGGGACTAACTATGGCTACACCTTC
NA	NA	TRBV3-1/TRBV3-2	TRBJ1-2	CASSQGGGRGGYTF	TGTGCCAGCAGCCAAGGCGGGGGGCGGGGGGGCTACACCTTC
once	TRBD1	TRBV3-1/TRBV3-2	TRBJ2-1	CASTPGQGAYNEQFF	TGTGCCAGCACCCCCGGACAGGGGGCATACAATGAGCAGTTCTTC
NA	NA	TRBV19	TRBJ1-3	CASSIRERFQGVLGNTIYF	TGTGCCAGTAGTATTCGGGAGCGATTCCAAGGGGTTCTGGGAAACACCATATATTTT
NA	NA	TRBV6-5	TRBJ2-7	CASSSLVSAYEQYF	TGTGCCAGCAGTTCCCTGGTTAGCGCCTACGAGCAGTACTTC
NA	TRBD1	TRBV2	TRBJ1-1	CASSEQTGGGTEAFF	TGTGCCAGCAGTGAGCAGACAGGGGGCGGCACTGAAGCTTTCTTT
NA	TRBD1	TRBV4-1	TRBJ1-3	CASSQDSTGLTSGNTIYF	TGCGCCAGCAGCCAAGATTCGACAGGGCTAACCTCTGGAAACACCATATATTTT
NA	NA	TRBV6-1	TRBJ1-2	CASSERTVNYGYTF	TGTGCCAGCAGTGAAAGGACAGTTAACTATGGCTACACCTTC
NA	NA	TRBV7-2	TRBJ2-3	CASSFFSDTQYF	TGTGCCAGCAGCTTTTTCTCAGATACGCAGTATTTT
once	TRBD1	TRBV29-1	TRBJ2-7	CSVANRTGKAYEQYF	TGCAGCGTTGCGAATCGGACAGGGAAGGCCTACGAGCAGTACTTC
NA	NA	TRBV21-1	TRBJ1-2	CASSKAQGAVGYTF	TGTGCCAGCAGCAAAGCACAGGGGGCTGTGGGCTACACCTTC
once	TRBD2	TRBV9	TRBJ2-7	CASSVGAGGSEQYF	TGTGCCAGCAGCGTCGGAGCGGGGGGTTCCGAGCAGTACTTC
NA	TRBD1	TRBV29-1	TRBJ1-1	CSAVTGELNTEAFF	TGCAGCGCCGTGACAGGGGAGCTGAACACTGAAGCTTTCTTT
NA	TRBD1	TRBV6-5	TRBJ2-1	CASSYSNRGPYNEQFF	TGTGCCAGCAGTTACTCGAACAGGGGGCCCTACAATGAGCAGTTCTTC
NA	TRBD1	TRBV19	TRBJ1-5	CASGDRTSNQPQHF	TGTGCCAGTGGGGACAGGACTAGCAATCAGCCCCAGCATTTT
NA	TRBD1	TRBV7-3	TRBJ2-7	CASSRQGSEEQYF	TGTGCCAGCAGCCGACAGGGTTCGGAAGAGCAGTACTTC
NA	TRBD2	TRBV27	TRBJ2-5	CASSAREGETQYF	TGTGCCAGCAGTGCCAGGGAGGGAGAGACCCAGTACTTC
NA	NA	TRBV15	TRBJ1-5	CATSRIDQPQHF	TGTGCCACCAGCAGAATCGATCAGCCCCAGCATTTT
NA	TRBD1	TRBV2	TRBJ1-2	CASRPRGPHYGYTF	TGTGCCAGCAGGCCAAGGGGGCCTCACTATGGCTACACCTTC
NA	NA	TRBV6-5	TRBJ1-2	CASSSTELANYGYTF	TGTGCCAGCAGTTCCACTGAGTTAGCTAACTATGGCTACACCTTC
NA	NA	TRBV12-5	TRBJ1-1	CASGPGGSDTEAFF	TGTGCTAGTGGTCCGGGGGGGTCGGACACTGAAGCTTTCTTT
NA	TRBD1	TRBV29-1	TRBJ1-1	CSVQPTGTANTEAFF	TGCAGCGTCCAGCCCACGGGGACAGCGAACACTGAAGCTTTCTTT
NA	NA	TRBV18	TRBJ1-4	CASSPLDRQNGKLFF	TGTGCCAGCTCACCCTTAGACAGGCAAAACGGAAAACTGTTTTTT
NA	TRBD1	TRBV20-1	TRBJ2-5	CSPGTEETQYF	TGCAGTCCCGGGACAGAAGAGACCCAGTACTTC
NA	NA	TRBV7-6	TRBJ2-1	CASSLDGSYNEQFF	TGTGCCAGCAGCTTAGACGGTTCCTACAATGAGCAGTTCTTC